This paragraph reports one T cell receptor beta chain. The sample is drawn from a study of technical replicates of blood from several donors. TCRdb keeps only in-frame clones here, not all; method: immunoSEQ multiplex PCR. The sample includes roughly 61,000 clones, around 97% of them seen just once. With V trimmed by 0 bases and J by 9 bases, 8 bases remained unmatched. CDR1 and CDR2 (germline): GTSNPN, SVGIG (reference sequence). The CDR3 covers 15 residues. The chain is built from TRBV30 and TRBJ2-4; 10 bases agree with TRBD1. Input material: T cells isolated from PBMCs. The source is a human donor in good health. The chain's CDR3 is CAWSVEGTGVSIQYF. As DNA, the CDR3 is TGTGCCTGGAGTGTAGAAGGGACAGGGGTCAGCATTCAGTACTTC.